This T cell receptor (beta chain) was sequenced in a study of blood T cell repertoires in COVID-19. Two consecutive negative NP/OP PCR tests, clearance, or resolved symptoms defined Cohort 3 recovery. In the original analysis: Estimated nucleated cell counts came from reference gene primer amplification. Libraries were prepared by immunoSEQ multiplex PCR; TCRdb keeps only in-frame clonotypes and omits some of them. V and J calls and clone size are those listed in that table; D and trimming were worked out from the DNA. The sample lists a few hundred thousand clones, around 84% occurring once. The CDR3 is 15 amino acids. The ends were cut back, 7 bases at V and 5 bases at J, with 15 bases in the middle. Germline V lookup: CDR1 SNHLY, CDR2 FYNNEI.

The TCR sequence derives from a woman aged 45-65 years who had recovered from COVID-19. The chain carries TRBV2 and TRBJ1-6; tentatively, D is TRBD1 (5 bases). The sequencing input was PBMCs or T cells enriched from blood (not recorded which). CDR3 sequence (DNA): TGTGCCAGCATTATGGAGGGGTCCAATAATTCACCCCTCCACTTT. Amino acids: CASIMEGSNNSPLHF.